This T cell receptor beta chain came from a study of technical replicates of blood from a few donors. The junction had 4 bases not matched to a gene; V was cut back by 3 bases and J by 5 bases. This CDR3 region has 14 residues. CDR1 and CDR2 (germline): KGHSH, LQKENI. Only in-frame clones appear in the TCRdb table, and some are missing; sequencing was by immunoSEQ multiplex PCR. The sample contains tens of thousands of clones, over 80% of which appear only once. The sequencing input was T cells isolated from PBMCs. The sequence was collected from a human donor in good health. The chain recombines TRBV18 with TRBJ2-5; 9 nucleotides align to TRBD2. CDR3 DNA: TGTGCCAGCTCACCCGGGACTAGCTTGGAGACCCAGTACTTC. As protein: CASSPGTSLETQYF.